Below, 19 T cell receptor beta chains from the same sample are listed, as sequenced in a study of PD-L1 blockade in urothelial cancer. Assay used: immunoSEQ multiplex PCR; TCRdb lists only in-frame clones, some missing. The sample carries more than 80,000 clones, 82% recorded once. Sequenced material: PBMCs, taken around atezolizumab (anti-PD-L1) treatment. These receptors all come from an older man with urothelial cancer.

The chain couples TRBV4-1 to TRBJ1-2; TRBD1 matches 10 bases. CDR1 is MGHRA and CDR2 is YSYEKL in the germline V gene. The CDR3 has 16 amino acids. After removal of 4 bases from V and 4 bases from J, the junction contained 9 bases not matched to a gene. The CDR3 DNA reads as TGCGCCAGCAGCCCCAAACCGGGACAGGGGAGCTATGGCTACACCTTC. It specifies CASSPKPGQGSYGYTF.

This chain links TRBV19 with TRBJ2-7; tentative D call: TRBD1 (6 bases). Germline V gene lookup returns CDR1 LNHDA and CDR2 SQIVND (reference sequence). V lost 5 bases and J lost 2, with 19 bases in between. CDR3 length equals 16 residues. CDR3 region: CASSPRNRVPTYEQYF. The CDR3, as DNA: TGTGCCAGTAGTCCTCGTAACAGGGTACCCACCTACGAGCAGTACTTC.

This clone was seen a few times. Here the CDR3 reads CASSLGEGGYTF. CDR3 coding DNA: TGTGCCAGCAGCTTAGGGGAGGGAGGCTACACCTTC. The chain is built from TRBV11-2 and TRBJ1-2, with D uncertain. The CDR3 is 12 residues long. V was pared by 1 base and J by 8 bases, with 8 bases between. Germline V gives CDR1 SGHAT, CDR2 FQNNGV.

J is TRBJ2-7 and V is TRBV29-1; TRBD1 matches 11 bases. The CDR3 length is 12 residues. Germline V gene sequence: CDR1 SQVTM, CDR2 ANQGSEA. V shed 7 bases and J 7 bases; nucleotides not matched to a gene: 6. The CDR3 DNA follows: TGCAGCGCCGGACAGGGGGCGGGTGAGCAGTACTTC. Its translation is CSAGQGAGEQYF.

This sequence joins TRBV19 and TRBJ1-5, with 11 bases identical to TRBD1. After removal of 3 bases from V and 7 bases from J, the junction contained 5 bases not matched to a gene. CDR1 and CDR2 (germline): LNHDA, SQIVND (reference sequence). The CDR3 length is 15 residues. The CDR3 DNA is TGTGCCAGTAGTATTTCGGGACAGGGGGACCAGCCCCAGCATTTT. Its translation: CASSISGQGDQPQHF.

The genes are TRBV7-9 and TRBJ1-5, with a tentative D call TRBD1 (5 bases). The CDR3 consists of 14 residues. V shed 1 base and J shed 6 bases, with 10 bases lying between them. Germline V gene sequence: CDR1 SEHNR, CDR2 FQNEAQ (reference sequence). Here the CDR3 reads CASSLEGASQPQHF. CDR3 in DNA: TGTGCCAGCAGCTTAGAAGGGGCAAGTCAGCCCCAGCATTTT.

The chain has TRBV5-1 and TRBJ2-3; D may be TRBD1 (6 bases). There are 15 residues in the CDR3. The V end was cut by 4 bases, the J end by 2 bases, with 14 bases between. Germline values: CDR1 SGHRS, CDR2 YFSETQ. The CDR3, as DNA: TGCGCCAGCAGCCTTTCCGGGGACACCACAGATACGCAGTATTTT. Its protein is CASSLSGDTTDTQYF.

Comment on this clone: Sequence at one end of the junction differs from germline and may be a read error. The rearrangement uses TRBV7-7 and TRBJ2-5; 7 nucleotides align to TRBD2. This CDR3 contains 14 residues. The V gene's germline CDR1 is SSHAT and CDR2 FNYEAQ (reference sequence). CDR3 in amino acids: CASSSGLVGETQYF. The CDR3 coding sequence is TGTGCTAGCAGCTCAGGACTAGTAGGAGAGACCCAGTACTTC.

The genes are TRBV15 and TRBJ2-3; TRBD2 matches 13 bases. The CDR3 totals 18 residues. Germline CDR1 reads LNHNV; CDR2 reads YYDKDF (reference sequence). Trimming cost V 5 bases and J 2 bases; bases outside gene matches: 10. CDR3 nucleotides: TGTGCCACCAGCTCTACTCTTGGGACTAGCGGGGACACAGATACGCAGTATTTT. It codes for CATSSTLGTSGDTDTQYF.

This chain uses TRBV7-3 with TRBJ2-2, with TRBD1 identical over 9 bases. CDR3 length equals 17 residues. Germline V CDR1 and CDR2: SGHTA, FQGTGA. Trimming cost V 5 bases and J 2 bases; bases outside gene matches: 9. The CDR3 reads CASSPLWDRVNTGELFF. The CDR3 coding sequence is TGTGCCAGCAGCCCCCTTTGGGACAGGGTTAACACCGGGGAGCTGTTTTTT. The full variable domain, rest sourced from reference TRBV7-3 and TRBJ2-2, is GAGVSQTPSNKVTEKGKYVELRCDPISGHTALYWYRQSLGQGPEFLIYFQGTGAADDSGLPNDRFFAVRPEGSVSTLKIQRTERGDSAVYLCASSPLWDRVNTGELFFGEGSRLTVL.

This clone came up a few times. The rearrangement links TRBV29-1 to TRBJ2-1; possibly TRBD2 for D (6 bases). This CDR3 is 15 amino acids long. Germline loops: CDR1 SQVTM, CDR2 ANQGSEA. Trimming stripped 7 bases from V and 5 bases from J, with 21 bases between. The CDR3 DNA follows: TGCAGCGCTTTTTTGGCGGGGAATCGTCACAATGAGCAGTTCTTC. It encodes CSAFLAGNRHNEQFF.

The chain joins TRBV18 to TRBJ2-7, with D possibly matching TRBD2 (5 bases). The germline V and J ends were trimmed by 1 base and 0 bases, with 13 bases remaining between them. Germline CDR1 and CDR2: KGHSH and LQKENI. This CDR3 is built from 16 residues. CDR3: CASSPRASGISYEQYF. The CDR3 nucleotides are TGTGCCAGCTCACCACGGGCGTCGGGGATCTCCTACGAGCAGTACTTC.

The chain carries TRBV7-8 and TRBJ2-1; 10 bases agree with TRBD2. CDR1 SGHVS and CDR2 FQNEAQ come from the germline V gene. This CDR3 contains 15 residues. Trimming took 5 bases from V and 8 from J; bases not matched to a gene: 9. CDR3 sequence (DNA): TGTGCCAGCAGCCCGTCTAGGACTAGCGGCCATGAGCAGTTCTTC. It is translated as CASSPSRTSGHEQFF.

The genes are TRBV10-3 and TRBJ1-4; a weak D match, TRBD1 (5 bases). The ends were cut back, 3 bases at V and 7 bases at J, with 12 bases in the middle. The CDR3 is 14 residues long. Germline assignment: CDR1 ENHRY and CDR2 SYGVKD. CDR3 in amino acids: CAISEYGAPEKLFF. The CDR3 DNA sequence: TGTGCCATCAGTGAATATGGGGCGCCTGAAAAACTGTTTTTT.

This clone was detected only a few times. The rearrangement links TRBV15 to TRBJ1-2; a weak D match, TRBD1 (5 bases). Germline V CDR1 and CDR2: LNHNV, YYDKDF (reference sequence). V dropped 0 bases and J dropped 8 bases, with 19 bases sitting between them. The CDR3 runs 16 residues. This CDR3 reads CATSREGTGRLEGYTF. CDR3 nucleotides: TGTGCCACCAGCAGAGAAGGAACAGGAAGGTTGGAGGGCTACACCTTC.

The chain recombines TRBV19 with TRBJ1-5; D is ambiguous. Germline CDR1 reads LNHDA; CDR2 reads SQIVND (reference sequence). With 5 bases removed from V and 3 bases from J, the gap between germline ends came to 8 bases. There are 13 residues in the CDR3. This chain's CDR3 is CASSYGLNQPQHF. For the CDR3, the DNA is TGTGCCAGTAGTTATGGACTCAATCAGCCCCAGCATTTT.

This chain links TRBV20-1 with TRBJ2-7; no firm D call. CDR3 size: 11 residues. Germline V gene sequence: CDR1 DFQATT, CDR2 SNEGSKA (reference sequence). The V end was cut by 3 bases, the J end by 3 bases, with 6 bases between. CDR3 bases: TGCAGTGCTAGGCAGGACTACGAGCAGTACTTC. It encodes CSARQDYEQYF.

The chain has TRBV30 and TRBJ1-5; no definite D call. V was trimmed by 0 bases and J by 4 bases, leaving 10 bases between them. The CDR3 length is 14 residues. Germline lookup yields CDR1 GTSNPN and CDR2 SVGIG (reference sequence). This CDR3 reads CAWSVGLQNQPQHF. The CDR3 DNA is TGTGCCTGGAGTGTAGGACTACAGAATCAGCCCCAGCATTTT.

The chain joins TRBV7-9 to TRBJ2-2, with 9 bases fitting TRBD2. V gave up 1 base and J gave up 5 bases; unmatched junction bases: 2. Germline assignment: CDR1 SEHNR and CDR2 FQNEAQ (reference sequence). This CDR3 is 15 amino acids long. In DNA form, the CDR3 reads TGTGCCAGCAGCTTAGTAGCGGGAGCGACCGGGGAGCTGTTTTTT. Translated: CASSLVAGATGELFF.